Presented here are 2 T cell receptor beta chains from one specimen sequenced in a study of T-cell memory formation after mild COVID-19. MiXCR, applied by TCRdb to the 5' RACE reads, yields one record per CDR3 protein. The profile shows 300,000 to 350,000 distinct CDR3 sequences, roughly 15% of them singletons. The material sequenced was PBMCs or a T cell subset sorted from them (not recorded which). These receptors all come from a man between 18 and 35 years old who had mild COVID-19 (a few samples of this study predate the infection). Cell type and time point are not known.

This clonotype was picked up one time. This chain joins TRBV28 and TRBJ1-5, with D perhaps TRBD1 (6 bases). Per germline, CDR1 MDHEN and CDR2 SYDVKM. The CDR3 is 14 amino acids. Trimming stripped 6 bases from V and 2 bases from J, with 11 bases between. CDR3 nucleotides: TGTGCCAGCAGAAGAGGGGGGGGCAATCAGCCCCAGCATTTT. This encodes CASRRGGGNQPQHF. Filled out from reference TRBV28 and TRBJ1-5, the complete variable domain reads DVKVTQSSRYLVKRTGEKVFLECVQDMDHENMFWYRQDPGLGLRLIYFSYDVKMKEKGDIPEGYSVSREKKERFSLILESASTNQTSMYLCASRRGGGNQPQHFGDGTRLSIL.

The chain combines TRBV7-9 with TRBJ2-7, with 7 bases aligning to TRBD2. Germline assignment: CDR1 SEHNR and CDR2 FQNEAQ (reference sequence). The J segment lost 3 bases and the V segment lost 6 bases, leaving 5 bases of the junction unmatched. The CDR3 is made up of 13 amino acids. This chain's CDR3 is CASRTSGGYEQYF. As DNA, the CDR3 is TGTGCCAGCAGAACCTCGGGGGGCTACGAGCAGTACTTC.